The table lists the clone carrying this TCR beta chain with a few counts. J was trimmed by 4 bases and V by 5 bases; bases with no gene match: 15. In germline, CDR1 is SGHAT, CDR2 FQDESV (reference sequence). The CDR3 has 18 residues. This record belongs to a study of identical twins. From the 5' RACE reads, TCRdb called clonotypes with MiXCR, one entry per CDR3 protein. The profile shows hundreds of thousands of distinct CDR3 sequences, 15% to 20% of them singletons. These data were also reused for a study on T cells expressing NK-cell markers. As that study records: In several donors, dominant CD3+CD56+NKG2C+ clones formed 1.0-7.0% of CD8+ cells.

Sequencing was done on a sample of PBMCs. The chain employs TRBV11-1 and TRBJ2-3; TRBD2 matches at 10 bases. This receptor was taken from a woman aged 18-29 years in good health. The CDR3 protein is CASSALNSGRKLADTQYF. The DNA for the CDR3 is TGTGCCAGCAGCGCCCTCAATAGCGGGAGGAAGTTGGCAGATACGCAGTATTTT.